These T cell receptor beta chains were read from a single sample in a study of cytomegalovirus exposure and HLA in healthy donors. The protocol was immunoSEQ multiplex PCR, while the TCRdb copy is restricted to in-frame clones and leaves out a portion. The data hold 150,000 to 200,000 clones, with 85% observed a single time. The source material was PBMCs. All receptors come from a man younger than 35 in good health and CMV-seropositive. Each CDR3 is given with its conserved first and last residue. Each record gives: V gene, clone size, D gene, J gene, CDR3 DNA, CDR3 protein. The D gene is left open where the match is weak. Rows may omit the clone size; those that give it use once, few, many or a size class.

>TRBV9|.|TRBD1|TRBJ1-2
TGTGCCAGCAGCGTAGGTTCAGGGGGCAACTATGGCTACACCTTC
CASSVGSGGNYGYTF
>TRBV28|.|TRBD2|TRBJ2-3
TGTGCCAGCACCCCTGGTAGCGGGGGCCTCAGGGATACGCAGTATTTT
CASTPGSGGLRDTQYF
>TRBV9|.|.|TRBJ1-1
TGTGCCAGCAGCGAAACAGGGATCTCCAACACTGAAGCTTTCTTT
CASSETGISNTEAFF
>TRBV7-3|.|TRBD1|TRBJ1-1
TGTGCCAGCAGCCTGACAGGGGGGGGGAGCACTGAAGCTTTCTTT
CASSLTGGGSTEAFF
>TRBV10-3|.|.|TRBJ1-1
TGTGCCATCAGTGAGCGGGGTGAGAACACTGAAGCTTTCTTT
CAISERGENTEAFF
>TRBV28|.|.|TRBJ1-2
TGTGCCAGCAGTTTCTCCCTAGTCTATGGCTACACCTTC
CASSFSLVYGYTF
>TRBV28|.|.|TRBJ2-6
TGTGCCAGCAGCCTAAGTTCTGGGGCCAACGTCCTGACTTTC
CASSLSSGANVLTF
>TRBV7-2|few|TRBD2|TRBJ2-7
TGTGCCAGCAGCCCCCTAGCGGGAGGGCCCTACGAGCAGTACTTC
CASSPLAGGPYEQYF
>TRBV5-1|.|TRBD1|TRBJ1-2
TGCGCCAGCAGCTTGGAGGTGTTCTCAGGGGGTATGAACTATGGCTACACCTTC
CASSLEVFSGGMNYGYTF
>TRBV29-1|.|.|TRBJ1-1
TGCAGCGTTCAGCTGACCCACTACCACACTGAAGCTTTCTTT
CSVQLTHYHTEAFF
>TRBV27|.|.|TRBJ2-7
TGTGCCAGCAGTTTATCCGCAGGGATGTCCTACGAGCAGTACTTC
CASSLSAGMSYEQYF
>TRBV18|.|TRBD1|TRBJ2-7
TGTGCCAGCTCAGACAGGGGCGATACCTACGAGCAGTACTTC
CASSDRGDTYEQYF
>TRBV5-4|.|.|TRBJ2-1
TGTGCCAGCAGCTTGGGGACACCCGTAAGCTCCTACAATGAGCAGTTCTTC
CASSLGTPVSSYNEQFF
>TRBV5-1|.|TRBD1|TRBJ1-1
TGCGCCAGCAGGCGTACCACAGGGGGAGTAGAAGCTTTCTTT
CASRRTTGGVEAFF
>TRBV28|.|TRBD1|TRBJ1-5
TGTGCCAGCAACCTACCACAGGGGAGCGAGCCCCAGCATTTT
CASNLPQGSEPQHF
>TRBV9|.|.|TRBJ2-7
TGTGCCAGCACCCCCCCTAACAGGCCCTACGAGCAGTACTTC
CASTPPNRPYEQYF
>TRBV28|.|.|TRBJ1-2
TGTGCCAGCACAGCGGATAACTATGGCTACACCTTC
CASTADNYGYTF
>TRBV6-1|.|.|TRBJ1-2
TGTGCCAGCAACGAGGGAAACTATGGCTACACCTTC
CASNEGNYGYTF
>TRBV27|.|.|TRBJ2-7
TGTGCCAGCAGTCTCCGACAGACCTACGAGCAGTACTTC
CASSLRQTYEQYF
>TRBV4-2|.|TRBD2|TRBJ2-1
TGTGCCAGCAGCACTGGACTAGCGGGAATTTACAATGAGCAGTTCTTC
CASSTGLAGIYNEQFF
>TRBV18|.|TRBD1|TRBJ1-5
TGTGCCAGCTCACCTGGACAGGGGGATCAGCCCCAGCATTTT
CASSPGQGDQPQHF
>TRBV14|few|TRBD2|TRBJ2-1
TGTGCCAGCAGCAAGCGGGCAGGGGGGACTAGCGGGAGAAGAGGTGAGCAGTTCTTC
CASSKRAGGTSGRRGEQFF
>TRBV12-5|.|TRBD1|TRBJ1-6
TGTGCTAGTTCCGGACAGGGGGCTGGGGATTCACCCCTCCACTTT
CASSGQGAGDSPLHF
>TRBV10-2|.|TRBD1|TRBJ2-2
TGCGCCACCCTGGGGGCCCTAAGGGACAGTTCGAACACCGGGGAGCTGTTTTTT
CATLGALRDSSNTGELFF
>TRBV7-6|.|.|TRBJ2-7
TGTGCCAGCAGCTTAGGAGCCTCCTACGAGCAGTACTTC
CASSLGASYEQYF
>TRBV6-1|.|.|TRBJ2-5
TGTGCCAGCAAAGGGTTTTCGGAGCGGGCCGGGACCCAGTACTTC
CASKGFSERAGTQYF
>TRBV6-5|.|.|TRBJ1-2
TGTGCCAGCAGTTCCAGGGGACAAAATAACTATGGCTACACCTTC
CASSSRGQNNYGYTF
>TRBV27|.|TRBD1|TRBJ2-5
TGTGCCAGCAGTCTATGGACAGGGGACTCCCCAGAGACCCAGTACTTC
CASSLWTGDSPETQYF
>TRBV10-1|.|.|TRBJ2-7
TGCGCCAGCAGTGACCCCCGGGACATTCGACCCTACGAGCAGTACTTC
CASSDPRDIRPYEQYF
>TRBV28|.|.|TRBJ2-4
TGTGCCAGCAGTTTGTTACAGGAAAGCCCCAACGGCATTCAGTACTTC
CASSLLQESPNGIQYF
>TRBV28|.|TRBD1|TRBJ2-7
TGTGCCAGCAGTTCGGGACAGGCGAGCTCCTACGAGCAGTACTTC
CASSSGQASSYEQYF
>TRBV5-1|.|.|TRBJ2-3
TGCGCCAGCAGCCCGTGGACAGTATCCACAGATACGCAGTATTTT
CASSPWTVSTDTQYF
>TRBV5-1|.|TRBD2|TRBJ2-1
TGCGCCAGCATCGGTGGTGGGACTAGCGGGGGGCATTACAATGAGCAGTTCTTC
CASIGGGTSGGHYNEQFF
>TRBV29-1|.|TRBD1|TRBJ2-7
TGCAGCGTGCTACAGGGGGCCTACGAGCAGTACTTC
CSVLQGAYEQYF
>TRBV18|.|.|TRBJ2-3
TGTGCCAGCAGCCCTTGGACTCCCTATAGCACAGATACGCAGTATTTT
CASSPWTPYSTDTQYF
>TRBV5-1|.|TRBD2|TRBJ2-1
TGCGCCAGCAGCTGGGGACTAGCGGACTACAATGAGCAGTTCTTC
CASSWGLADYNEQFF
>TRBV28|few|TRBD2|TRBJ2-7
TGTGCCAGCAGTCCTACTAGCGGGCTCGAGCAGTACTTC
CASSPTSGLEQYF
>TRBV5-1|once|TRBD1|TRBJ1-2
TGCGCCAGCAGCTTGGCCGTGACAGGGGTTGGCTACACCTTC
CASSLAVTGVGYTF
>TRBV29-1|.|.|TRBJ2-1
TGCAGCGTCCATACCCAAACTAGGTCGAATGAGCAGTTCTTC
CSVHTQTRSNEQFF
>TRBV6-5|.|TRBD2|TRBJ2-7
TGTGCCAGCAGCCCAACTAGCGGGAGTTACGAGCAGTACTTC
CASSPTSGSYEQYF
>TRBV2|.|.|TRBJ2-7
TGTGCCAGCAGTGTTCAGTTTGAGCAGTACTTC
CASSVQFEQYF
>TRBV4-2|.|TRBD1|TRBJ2-1
TGTGCCAGCAGCCAGCGATTGGGACAGGGATTCAATGAGCAGTTCTTC
CASSQRLGQGFNEQFF
>TRBV28|.|TRBD2|TRBJ2-7
TGTGCCAGCAATCCTCCTAGCGGGGGGGCCTACGAGCAGTACTTC
CASNPPSGGAYEQYF
>TRBV5-1|.|TRBD1|TRBJ2-2
TGCGCCAGCACGAGGGGACAGGGGCTCGCCGGGGAGCTGTTTTTT
CASTRGQGLAGELFF
>TRBV7-3|once|TRBD1|TRBJ1-1
TGTGCCAGCAGCGTCACCCCGACAGGGGAAGCTTTCTTT
CASSVTPTGEAFF